This record looks at one T cell receptor beta chain sequence and its context. This receptor's antigen is unknown. The input lacks base qualities; no much larger clone sits a single base away. The source of the sample is a study of regulatory and conventional T cells in RAG deficiency (dated by TCRdb to about 2017). General notes on the study: The study used high-throughput TCR beta sequencing to compare repertoire diversity and composition of Treg, conventional CD4+ and CD8+ T cells between RAG-deficient patients and healthy controls.

Receptors were amplified or captured by the immunoSEQ multiplex PCR assay. Genomic DNA from the sorted T-cell subsets was used to amplify rearranged TCR beta chain products, which were then sequenced. The original pipeline was this. Shannon entropy and Simpson indices were used to quantify the repertoire diversity of productive TCR beta rearrangements. To gauge clonal expansion, the frequencies of the 100 most abundant productive TCR beta clonotypes among total reads were added together. The TRB repertoires were scored with a self-reactivity index built on which amino acids appear at CDR3beta positions 6 and 7. Repertoire analyses used two-way ANOVA; flow cytometric analyses used Student t or Mann-Whitney tests. TCRdb holds this immuneACCESS table with in-frame rearrangements only. Some clones are missing; in checked studies, unresolved V genes explain under half, and the rest has no known cause. The V and J calls and the clone size are those of that table, but D and trimming were determined from the DNA. The sample data list some 21,000 clones, and approximately 96% of these were observed just once. The ten biggest clones cover 1.3% of the sample.

The germline V gene encodes CDR1 LNHNV and CDR2 YYDKDF (reference sequence). At the junction V is shortened by 1 base and J by 3 bases; bases outside the gene matches: 6. The CDR3 numbers 15 residues from cysteine through phenylalanine. Only CDR3 DNA remains: 45 bases, in frame from the first base. Study-wide conclusions, independent of this receptor: Shorter CDR3 lengths were found in all patient T-cell subsets, and >85% Treg-Tconv repertoire overlap at nucleotide and amino acid level was observed in Omenn syndrome patients. Compared with control T-cell subpopulations, RAG-deficient patients had much lower Shannon entropy and higher Simpson indices. In Omenn syndrome patients, sorted CD25-high CD127-low cells may represent peripherally activated cells rather than bona fide Treg cells. Compared with controls, Omenn syndrome and CID/AS patients had approximately 95-fold fewer unique TCR beta sequences in Treg cells, whereas the reduction in the other subsets was approximately 10-fold. Some T-cell subset analyses were not performed for some subjects.

Before genomic DNA extraction, conventional CD4+ T cells were isolated from blood as CD25-low CD127-high cells. Roughly eight healthy control donors served as the comparison group for repertoire analyses. In addition, the sample was reused for a study of regulatory T cells. Drawing on the second study: In the multiplex PCR, 52 forward TRBV primers and 13 reverse TRBJ primers were used, and assay-based and computational corrections were applied for amplification bias. Patient repertoires showed restricted unique TRB V-J pairs and skewed V and J gene usage, most marked in regulatory T cells. T-cell receptor beta repertoires of sorted regulatory, conventional CD4+ and CD8+ T cells were compared between CD3G-deficient patients and healthy controls. Peripheral blood mononuclear cells were isolated by Ficoll density separation. Rearranged TRB loci were amplified from genomic DNA by multiplex PCR within the immunoSEQ assay. TRB amplicons were sequenced using an Illumina HiSeq platform. Raw sequences were error-filtered and aligned to reference gene sequences by custom algorithms, then analyzed with the immunoSEQ online tools. Productive and nonproductive TRB rearrangement frequencies were evaluated among both unique and total sequences. For group comparisons, t tests, Mann-Whitney tests or two-way ANOVA were performed in Prism software.

The material sequenced was CD25- CD4+ T cells sorted from blood. The V and J genes are TRBV15 and TRBJ2-7, with TRBD2 identical over 7 junction bases. The clonotype was recovered from a human donor in good health. For the CDR3, the sequence is CATSRAQGGVYEQYF. The DNA sequence follows: TGTGCCACCAGCAGAGCCCAGGGAGGGGTCTACGAGCAGTACTTC.